The T cell receptor (beta chain) under discussion was sequenced for a study of tumor-infiltrating lymphocytes in primary liver carcinoma. The investigators made TCR beta cDNA from about 500 ng total RNA, using a constant-region primer. It was through three nested multiplex PCR rounds of slightly modified ARM-PCR that TCR beta libraries arose. TCRdb re-called the multiplex PCR reads with MiXCR, one entry per CDR3 protein. This table holds approximately 79,000 distinct CDR3 sequences, roughly 69% found once. Scientists recovered RNA and DNA together from roughly 20-30 mg of unsorted bulk tissue. This TCR was recovered from a man aged 35-49 years with primary liver carcinoma and hepatitis B virus infection. Material for sequencing was liver tumor tissue from sampling region 4. This sample's subset: tumor region T4, right-lateral pole.

The CDR3 DNA reads as TGTGCCAGCAGCTTTAGCGTCGGAGCCTACGAGCAGTACTTC. This codes for CASSFSVGAYEQYF. The chain is built from TRBV11-2 and TRBJ2-7; possible D gene TRBD2, 5 bases. In germline, CDR1 is SGHAT, CDR2 FQNNGV. The V and J ends lost 3 bases and 2 bases respectively, with 11 bases between them. The CDR3 covers 14 residues.